This entry lists 5 T cell receptor beta chains sequenced from one sample in a study of graft-versus-host responses after intestinal transplantation. Clones were sequenced by immunoSEQ multiplex PCR, and TCRdb holds only the in-frame ones, with some missing. Found here are tens of thousands of clones, just under 95% of them singletons; the top ten hold about 6.7%. The sample was bone marrow, taken almost 750 days after intestinal transplantation. These receptors were obtained from a human patient who received an intestinal transplant, so some T cells may come from the graft donor.

This chain links TRBV6-5 with TRBJ2-7, with D hard to call. V was shortened by 5 bases and J by 4 bases, with 6 bases between the two germline ends. Germline values: CDR1 MNHEY, CDR2 SVGAGI. This CDR3 contains 11 residues. CDR3 sequence: CASSDLYEQYF. CDR3 DNA sequence: TGTGCCAGCAGTGACCTATACGAGCAGTACTTC.

The rearrangement uses TRBV4-1 and TRBJ1-4, with TRBD1 identical over 7 bases. The germline V gene encodes CDR1 MGHRA and CDR2 YSYEKL. With 3 bases clipped from V and 6 bases from J, the junction kept 7 bases outside the gene matches. This CDR3 comprises 15 residues. CDR3 protein: CASSQWDRGDEKLFF. The CDR3 region has the DNA TGCGCCAGCAGCCAGTGGGACAGAGGGGATGAAAAACTGTTTTTT.

CDR3 loop: CASSLDDIYEQYF. CDR3 sequence (DNA): TGTGCCAGCAGCTTGGATGACATCTACGAGCAGTACTTC. J is TRBJ2-7 and V is TRBV7-9; the D is unclear. From germline, CDR1 is SEHNR and CDR2 FQNEAQ (reference sequence). The CDR3 length is 13 residues. V was pared by 3 bases and J by 3 bases, with 9 bases between.

The chain combines TRBV4-1 with TRBJ2-7; D call uncertain. V was pared by 1 base and J by 0 bases, with 10 bases between. Per germline, CDR1 MGHRA and CDR2 YSYEKL. This CDR3 comprises 15 residues. This CDR3 reads CASSQGVLSSYEQYF. CDR3 nucleotides: TGCGCCAGCAGCCAAGGGGTACTAAGCTCCTACGAGCAGTACTTC.

This chain connects TRBV7-6 to TRBJ1-5; TRBD1 matches 11 bases. With 5 bases clipped from V and 4 bases from J, the junction kept 10 bases outside the gene matches. Germline V gene sequence: CDR1 SGHVS, CDR2 FNYEAQ. The CDR3 loop spans 17 amino acids. The CDR3, as DNA: TGTGCCAGCAGCCCCGGGTCCGGACAGGGGGCGAATCAGCCCCAGCATTTT. Translated: CASSPGSGQGANQPQHF.